Shown below are 18 T cell receptor beta chains from a single sample sequenced in a study of Graves' ophthalmopathy and Graves' hyperthyroidism. Scientists amplified the TCR beta CDR3 regions from RNA transcripts. HTBI primers were used in a first-round RT-PCR, which preceded a second-round multiplex PCR. TCRdb passed the multiplex PCR reads through MiXCR, listing each CDR3 protein once. The top ten clones hold less than 4.5% of a sample with about 590,000 distinct CDR3 sequences, about 40% of them seen once. The specimen sequenced was peripheral blood or thyroid tissue (not recorded which). The receptor set was obtained from an adult man with Graves' hyperthyroidism.

This clonotype was seen a few times. J is TRBJ2-4 and V is TRBV7-9; D is perhaps TRBD1 (5 bases). The V gene lost 4 bases and the J gene lost 1 base, with 8 bases spanning the gap. This CDR3 has 14 residues. Germline V gene sequence: CDR1 SEHNR, CDR2 FQNEAQ (reference sequence). CDR3 nucleotide sequence: TGTGCCAGCAGCTCTGCAGGGGCCAAAAACATTCAGTACTTC. Protein sequence: CASSSAGAKNIQYF.

At least ten counts were recorded for this clonotype. J is TRBJ1-2 and V is TRBV11-2; the D gene is possibly TRBD1 (6 bases). Trimming left V 3 bases short and J 4 bases short, with 12 bases between. This CDR3 contains 14 residues. Germline V gene sequence: CDR1 SGHAT, CDR2 FQNNGV. The CDR3 spells CASSFADRPYGYTF. DNA for the CDR3: TGTGCCAGCAGCTTCGCCGACAGGCCCTATGGCTACACCTTC.

This clonotype was seen ten or more times. This chain joins TRBV29-1 and TRBJ2-7; D is possibly TRBD1 or TRBD2 (6 bases each). This CDR3 spans 15 amino acids. The germline V and J ends were trimmed by 4 bases and 3 bases, with 19 bases remaining between them. CDR1 and CDR2 from the germline V gene are SQVTM and ANQGSEA. The CDR3 is CSVVLGVGGRYEQYF. The CDR3 DNA follows: TGCAGCGTTGTGCTGGGGGTCGGGGGCCGCTACGAGCAGTACTTC.

The count of this clonotype is one. The V call is TRBV29-1, the J call TRBJ1-1; tentatively, D is TRBD1 (5 bases). Germline assignment: CDR1 SQVTM and CDR2 ANQGSEA. This CDR3 has 15 amino acids. In nucleotides, the CDR3 is TGCACCCATGCGGTAGGCCAACGGGGCTACACTGAAGCTTTCTTT. Residues: CTHAVGQRGYTEAFF.

This clonotype came up many times. The V call is TRBV20-1, the J call TRBJ1-4, with D unclear. CDR3 length: 14 residues. V was cut by 0 bases and J by 8 bases, with 13 bases left in between. Germline lookup yields CDR1 DFQATT and CDR2 SNEGSKA (reference sequence). DNA for the CDR3: TGCAGTGCTAGAGATCAGGTTGATAGGGAAAAACTGTTTTTT. Its translation: CSARDQVDREKLFF.

As regards this clonotype: This may be a read error: a much more frequent sequence differs by one nucleotide. This rearrangement joins TRBV11-1 to TRBJ1-2, with no clear D. V shed 5 bases and J shed 7 bases, with 29 bases lying between them. Germline V gene lookup returns CDR1 SGHAT and CDR2 FQDESV (reference sequence). This CDR3 has 18 amino acids. The CDR3 nucleotides read TGTGCCAGCAGCAAAACGCCGGATCTCATGTTTAACTATGGTGGCTACACCTTC. This gives the protein CASSKTPDLMFNYGGYTF.

This clonotype was counted many times. This chain uses TRBV12-3 or TRBV12-4 with TRBJ2-5; D possibly corresponds to TRBD1 (5 bases). CDR3 length: 16 residues. Trimming stripped 2 bases from V and 4 bases from J, with 17 bases between. The CDR3 bases are TGTGCCAGCAGTTTACGTGGCAGGGCGTTCGGAGAGACCCAGTACTTC. This gives the protein CASSLRGRAFGETQYF.

The V and J genes are TRBV7-2 and TRBJ2-2; 7 bases line up with TRBD1. The germline V gene has CDR1 SGHTA and CDR2 FQGNSA. The CDR3 consists of 13 residues. Here the CDR3 DNA reads TGTGCTAGACAGGGAGCGAACACCGGGGAGCTGTTTTTT. Encoded protein: CARQGANTGELFF.

The chain couples TRBV10-3 to TRBJ2-7; D remains ambiguous. The J call may be wrong; the DNA end is better matched by TRBJ2-1. The CDR3 runs to 11 residues. Germline V gene sequence: CDR1 ENHRY, CDR2 SYGVKD. CDR3 protein: CASKGGNEQFF. CDR3 sequence (DNA): TGTGCCTCCAAGGGCGGAAATGAGCAGTTCTTC.

For this clonotype: Sequence at one end of the junction differs from germline and may be a read error. The chain carries TRBV7-3 and TRBJ2-7; D tentatively reads TRBD1 or TRBD2 (5 bases each). The J call is in doubt because the DNA end fits TRBJ2-1 better. There are 16 residues in the CDR3. Per germline, CDR1 SGHTA and CDR2 FQGTGA. The CDR3 DNA reads TGCGCCAGCAGCCAAGATCTATCCTGGGACGACAATGAGCAGTTCTTC. This encodes CASSQDLSWDDNEQFF.

This clonotype was picked up many times. J is TRBJ1-2 and V is TRBV12-3 or TRBV12-4, with no clear D. This CDR3 comprises 13 residues. Trimming cost V 3 bases and J 2 bases, with 7 bases left between them. The CDR3 here is CASSFWGNYGYTF. The CDR3 DNA is TGTGCCAGCAGTTTTTGGGGAAACTATGGCTACACCTTC.

J is TRBJ1-5 and V is TRBV5-6; 7 nucleotides line up with TRBD1. CDR1 and CDR2 (germline): SGHDT, YYEEEE. The CDR3 totals 15 residues. Trimming at V came to 4 bases and at J to 6 bases, leaving 10 bases not matched to a gene. The CDR3 here is CASSQTGSGVQPQHF. The CDR3 region has the DNA TGTGCCAGCAGCCAGACAGGGTCAGGGGTTCAGCCCCAGCATTTT.

The V call is TRBV25-1, the J call TRBJ1-5, with a tentative D call TRBD1 (5 bases). The CDR3 runs 14 residues. Deletions cut 6 bases from V and 9 bases from J, with 18 bases between. Germline lookup yields CDR1 MGHDK and CDR2 SYGVNS. The CDR3 region is CASRDRGHALPQHF. The CDR3, as DNA: TGTGCCAGCAGAGATAGGGGTCACGCCTTGCCCCAGCATTTT.

This clonotype was observed many times. This rearrangement joins TRBV27 to TRBJ2-5; no clear D. This CDR3 is 13 amino acids long. The germline CDR1 and CDR2 sequences are MNHEY and SMNVEV (reference sequence). Trimming stripped 4 bases from V and 6 bases from J, with 12 bases between. DNA of the CDR3: TGTGCCAGCAGTTCATCAATCGGTCAGACCCAGTACTTC. This codes for CASSSSIGQTQYF.

J is TRBJ2-1 and V is TRBV15; D call uncertain. The V end was cut by 1 base, the J end by 8 bases, with 12 bases between. CDR1 is LNHNV, CDR2 YYDKDF, per germline (reference sequence). The CDR3 covers 14 residues. The CDR3: CATSRVAPVDEQFF. CDR3 DNA: TGTGCCACCAGCAGAGTAGCACCAGTAGATGAGCAGTTCTTC.

This clonotype was seen only a few times. This rearrangement joins TRBV5-1 to TRBJ2-2; 9 positions agree with TRBD1. The germline V gene has CDR1 SGHRS and CDR2 YFSETQ. The CDR3 consists of 16 residues. Trimming at V came to 7 bases and at J to 0 bases, leaving 7 bases not matched to a gene. The CDR3 DNA is TGCGCCAGCGGGGCGGGACAGGGCTCGAACACCGGGGAGCTGTTTTTT. As protein: CASGAGQGSNTGELFF.

To note about this clonotype: One end of the junction varies from germline; a read error may be responsible. The V gene is TRBV7-3, the J gene TRBJ2-5; tentatively, D is TRBD2 (5 bases). The CDR3 loop spans 17 amino acids. Germline values: CDR1 SGHTA, CDR2 FQGTGA. CDR3 protein: CAGSFFSGSPWAETQYF. The DNA for the CDR3 is TGTGCCGGCAGCTTCTTCAGCGGATCTCCTTGGGCAGAGACCCAGTACTTC. The whole variable domain, filled in from reference TRBV7-3 and TRBJ2-5, reads GAGVSQTPSNKVTEKGKYVELRCDPISGHTALYWYRQSLGQGPEFLIYFQGTGAADDSGLPNDRFFAVRPEGSVSTLKIQRTERGDSAVYLCAGSFFSGSPWAETQYFGPGTRLLVL.

This sequence joins TRBV7-3 and TRBJ1-5, with D tentatively TRBD1 (6 bases). Germline CDR1 and CDR2: SGHTA and FQGTGA. The CDR3 totals 11 residues. V was trimmed by 5 bases and J by 15 bases, leaving 14 bases between them. Written as DNA, the CDR3 is TGTGCCAGCAGCGTAAGCGGGGGGCCGCATTTT. Amino acid sequence: CASSVSGGPHF.